The 12 T cell receptor beta chains below were found in one sample sequenced in a study of blood T cell repertoires in COVID-19. Libraries were prepared by immunoSEQ multiplex PCR; TCRdb keeps only in-frame clonotypes and omits some of them. The data contain 190,000 or so clones, around 90% of them singletons. The sequencing input was peripheral blood. The receptor set was obtained from a middle-aged man with active or convalescent COVID-19.

As concerns this clone: At the DNA level, this CDR3 is encoded by other sequences in the same sample as well. The chain links TRBV9 to TRBJ2-2; possible D gene TRBD1, 6 bases. The CDR3 loop spans 15 amino acids. CDR1 is SGDLS, CDR2 YYNGEE, per germline. Deletions cut 0 bases from V and 2 bases from J, with 8 bases between. CDR3 coding DNA: TGTGCCAGCAGCGTAGGAGGGGGTAACACCGGGGAGCTGTTTTTT. It is translated as CASSVGGGNTGELFF.

The chain is built from TRBV29-1 and TRBJ1-1, with D maybe TRBD1 (5 bases). CDR1 and CDR2 from the germline V gene are SQVTM and ANQGSEA. The CDR3 totals 13 residues. The chain's CDR3 is CRGGDRGNTEAFF. CDR3 nucleotide sequence: TGCAGGGGCGGGGATAGGGGAAACACTGAAGCTTTCTTT.

J is TRBJ2-7 and V is TRBV6-5; TRBD2 aligns across 9 bases. V was clipped by 3 bases and J by 7 bases; unmatched bases: 7. This CDR3 spans 14 amino acids. Germline CDR1 reads MNHEY; CDR2 reads SVGAGI. The DNA of the CDR3 is TGTGCCAGCAGTTATGCGGGGGGGAACCTAGAGCAGTACTTC. This codes for CASSYAGGNLEQYF.

The chain links TRBV11-3 to TRBJ1-3, with TRBD1 matching over 8 bases. Germline V gene sequence: CDR1 SGHNT, CDR2 YENEEA. V was clipped by 6 bases and J by 3 bases; unmatched bases: 7. The CDR3 length is 15 residues. The CDR3 bases are TGTGCCAGCAGACTTCAGGGGGCCTATGGAAACACCATATATTTT. It codes for CASRLQGAYGNTIYF.

This clone appeared a single time. CDR3: CASSAHAGTGNYNEQFF. The CDR3 region has the DNA TGTGCCAGCAGCGCGCATGCCGGGACAGGGAACTACAATGAGCAGTTCTTC. The chain uses TRBV9 and TRBJ2-1, with 9 bases aligning to TRBD1. This CDR3 has 17 amino acids. The V gene's germline CDR1 is SGDLS and CDR2 YYNGEE. Trimming cost V 3 bases and J 3 bases; bases outside gene matches: 10.

This rearrangement joins TRBV27 to TRBJ2-7; 9 positions match TRBD1. V lost 4 bases to trimming and J lost 4 bases; unmatched junction nucleotides: 2. Germline V gene lookup returns CDR1 MNHEY and CDR2 SMNVEV (reference sequence). This CDR3 has 13 amino acids. The CDR3, as DNA: TGTGCCAGCAGTTCGACAGGGGGTTACGAGCAGTACTTC. Its translation: CASSSTGGYEQYF.

CDR3 coding DNA: TGTGCCAGCAGCGAGGGGACAGGGCGGAATGAAAAACTGTTTTTT. Translating it yields CASSEGTGRNEKLFF. This chain connects TRBV9 to TRBJ1-4, with TRBD1 matching over 9 bases. V shed 3 bases, J shed 5 bases, and the junction held 5 bases outside the gene matches. The CDR3 is 15 residues long. The V gene's germline CDR1 is SGDLS and CDR2 YYNGEE. Filled out from reference TRBV9 and TRBJ1-4, the complete variable domain reads DSGVTQTPKHLITATGQRVTLRCSPRSGDLSVYWYQQSLDQGLQFLIQYYNGEERAKGNILERFSAQQFPDLHSELNLSSLELGDSALYFCASSEGTGRNEKLFFGSGTQLSVL.

This clone occurred once. The chain joins TRBV5-1 to TRBJ2-2; 7 bases are shared with TRBD2. The CDR3 has 16 residues. The trim removed 0 bases at V and 2 bases at J, leaving 4 bases unmatched. Germline lookup yields CDR1 SGHRS and CDR2 YFSETQ. The CDR3 DNA is TGCGCCAGCAGCTTGGTACGGGGGGTCAACACCGGGGAGCTGTTTTTT. Translating gives CASSLVRGVNTGELFF.

This chain links TRBV30 with TRBJ2-7; D remains ambiguous. This CDR3 is built from 12 residues. From germline, CDR1 is GTSNPN and CDR2 SVGIG (reference sequence). V was pared by 6 bases and J by 4 bases, with 13 bases between. As DNA, the CDR3 is TGTGCCTGTACGATCACAATTTACGAGCAGTACTTC. Translated: CACTITIYEQYF.

CDR3 in DNA: TGCGCCAGCAGCAGGTGGAGCGGGGCCGTCGGGGATACGCAGTATTTT. It codes for CASSRWSGAVGDTQYF. The chain is built from TRBV5-1 and TRBJ2-3; 7 nucleotides match TRBD2. V lost 4 bases to trimming and J lost 6 bases; unmatched junction nucleotides: 14. CDR1 and CDR2 from the germline V gene are SGHRS and YFSETQ. The CDR3 is made up of 16 amino acids.

The chain uses TRBV7-2 and TRBJ2-3; 7 positions match TRBD2. The germline CDR1 and CDR2 sequences are SGHTA and FQGNSA. The CDR3 loop spans 16 amino acids. The J segment lost 0 bases and the V segment lost 5 bases, leaving 8 bases of the junction unmatched. The CDR3: CASSPSLASSTDTQYF. In DNA, the CDR3 is TGTGCCAGCAGCCCCTCACTAGCGTCTAGCACAGATACGCAGTATTTT.

The rearrangement uses TRBV7-9 and TRBJ1-5; TRBD1 is a possible D gene (6 bases). This CDR3 has 15 amino acids. Trimming removed 5 bases from V and 0 bases from J, with 11 bases in between. Germline CDR1 is SEHNR and CDR2 is FQNEAQ (reference sequence). The CDR3 bases are TGTGCCAGCAGCGCAGGACAGTATAGCAATCAGCCCCAGCATTTT. Amino acid sequence: CASSAGQYSNQPQHF. Using reference TRBV7-9 and TRBJ1-5 for the parts outside the CDR3, the full variable domain is DTGVSQNPRHKITKRGQNVTFRCDPISEHNRLYWYRQTLGQGPEFLTYFQNEAQLEKSRLLSDRFSAERPKGSFSTLEIQRTEQGDSAMYLCASSAGQYSNQPQHFGDGTRLSIL.